These T cell receptor beta chains were read from a single sample in a study of cytomegalovirus exposure and HLA in healthy donors. Assay used: immunoSEQ multiplex PCR; TCRdb lists only in-frame clones, some missing. Here the sample spans approximately 160,000 clones, approximately 96% being singletons. Sequencing was carried out using PBMCs. Every receptor here comes from a woman under 30 in good health and CMV-seronegative. Both conserved end residues are part of each CDR3. The D gene is left open where the match is weak. A clone size is listed for some rows: how often the clone was seen (once, few, many), or a class if it is expanded.

TRBV2	.	TRBJ2-1	.	TGTGCCAGCAGTGACACCCTGGGTCGAGGCCCCCGTGAGCAGTTCTTC	CASSDTLGRGPREQFF
TRBV7-8	.	TRBJ1-3	once	TGTGCCAGCAGCACCTCAGGGAACTCTGGAAACACCATATATTTT	CASSTSGNSGNTIYF
TRBV28	TRBD1	TRBJ2-1	.	TGTGCCAGCCATACACGTAGGGGGCTCGGTGAGCAGTTCTTC	CASHTRRGLGEQFF
TRBV4-1	TRBD2	TRBJ2-5	.	TGCGCCAGCAGCCTCTACGGGGGGGCAGGGGAGACCCAGTACTTC	CASSLYGGAGETQYF
TRBV7-9	.	TRBJ1-3	.	TGTGCCAGCAGCTGGAGTGACACCATATATTTT	CASSWSDTIYF
TRBV13	TRBD2	TRBJ2-7	.	TGTGCCAGCAGCCCCTACGAGCGGGGGGAAACCTACGAGCAGTACTTC	CASSPYERGETYEQYF
TRBV7-9	.	TRBJ1-1	.	TGTGCCACCTCAAGGATGTCGACAGTTAACACTGAAGCTTTCTTT	CATSRMSTVNTEAFF
TRBV4-2	TRBD2	TRBJ2-3	.	TGTGCCAGCAGCCAAGCGGGGGGGGTGGATACGCAGTATTTT	CASSQAGGVDTQYF
TRBV7-3	TRBD2	TRBJ2-2	.	TGTGCCAGCAGCGCCACAGCGGGGGCGACGAACACCGGGGAGCTGTTTTTT	CASSATAGATNTGELFF
TRBV12-5	.	TRBJ1-6	once	TGTGCTAGTGGCGTCAGGGTTGGCTCACCCCTCCACTTT	CASGVRVGSPLHF
TRBV5-1	.	TRBJ2-2	.	TGCGCCAGCAGCTTGGGCGGGAACACCGGGGAGCTGTTTTTT	CASSLGGNTGELFF
TRBV5-4	.	TRBJ1-1	.	TGTGCCACCCAGTCGGGTGATTTCACTGAAGCTTTCTTT	CATQSGDFTEAFF
TRBV4-2	TRBD2	TRBJ2-3	.	TGTGCCAGCAGCCAAGTTGTGCGGGGGATAACAGATACGCAGTATTTT	CASSQVVRGITDTQYF
TRBV19	.	TRBJ2-1	.	TGTGCCAGTAGTATCAGATCCCGTCCGGGTGGAGGAACCTACAATGAGCAGTTCTTC	CASSIRSRPGGGTYNEQFF
TRBV5-1	.	TRBJ1-2	.	TGCGCCAGCAGCAGGGACACGGCTGATGGCTACACCTTC	CASSRDTADGYTF
TRBV6-1	.	TRBJ1-6	.	TGTGCCAGCGGCGGGGGACCCCTCCACTTT	CASGGGPLHF
TRBV19	TRBD2	TRBJ2-5	.	TGTGCCAGTAGTAATGTTGCGGGGGAAGAGACCCAGTACTTC	CASSNVAGEETQYF
TRBV5-6	.	TRBJ1-3	.	TGTGCCAGCAGGTCACAGGGAACCACCATATATTTT	CASRSQGTTIYF
TRBV4-3	.	TRBJ1-6	.	TGCGCCAGCAGCCAAGATCTCGCAGACTCTTCACCCCTCCACTTT	CASSQDLADSSPLHF
TRBV18	TRBD1	TRBJ1-2	.	TGTGCCAGCTCACGGACCGGGACAGGATATTACTATGGCTACACCTTC	CASSRTGTGYYYGYTF
TRBV5-4	TRBD1	TRBJ1-1	.	TGTGCCAGCAGCCCGCCGGGACAGCGGGCTGGGGAAGCTTTCTTT	CASSPPGQRAGEAFF
TRBV29-1	TRBD2	TRBJ2-5	.	TGCAGCGTTGAAGATCAGCGGATTAGCGGGGGGGAGAAGAGCCAAGAGACCCAGTACTTC	CSVEDQRISGGEKSQETQYF
TRBV9	.	TRBJ1-2	.	TGTGCCAGCAGCGTAGCGTACAGCTATGGCTACACCTTC	CASSVAYSYGYTF
TRBV6-6	.	TRBJ2-1	.	TGTGCCAGCCGCCTCGACCAGGCCCGTGAGCAGTTCTTC	CASRLDQAREQFF
TRBV7-3	TRBD1	TRBJ1-1	.	TGTGCCAGCAGCTTTACCGGGACAGGGGGCTCAAGGGCTGAAGCTTTCTTT	CASSFTGTGGSRAEAFF
TRBV4-1	TRBD1	TRBJ1-2	.	TGCGCCAGCAGCCAAGAAGAAACGGGACAGGGGAGTGGCTACACCTTC	CASSQEETGQGSGYTF
TRBV5-1	.	TRBJ2-3	.	TGCGCCAGCAGCTCCACCCTCAGGGCTAGCACAGATACGCAGTATTTT	CASSSTLRASTDTQYF
TRBV7-2	.	TRBJ2-7	.	TGTGCCTCAGGTTCCTACGAGCAGTACTTC	CASGSYEQYF
TRBV7-2	.	TRBJ2-3	.	TGTGCCAGCAGCTTAGAGCGGGTCACAGATACGCAGTATTTT	CASSLERVTDTQYF